Listed below are T cell receptor beta chains from one sample, sequenced in a study of cytomegalovirus exposure and HLA in healthy donors. Libraries were prepared by immunoSEQ multiplex PCR; TCRdb keeps only in-frame clonotypes and omits some of them. The repertoire holds 80,000 or so clones, with over 60% as singletons. The sequenced material came from PBMCs. These receptor sequences come from a man aged 35-49 years in good health and CMV-seronegative. Each CDR3 is given with its conserved first and last residue. The D gene is left open where the match is weak. For some rows the clone size is stated as once, few or many, or as a class when expanded; others skip it.

j_call clone_size v_call d_call cdr3_nt cdr3_aa
TRBJ1-1 - TRBV19 - TGTGCCAGTACCCCAGGTATGAACACTGAAGCTTTCTTT CASTPGMNTEAFF
TRBJ2-7 few TRBV7-9 - TGTGCCAGCAGGGCTTCTGTGGAGAGAGGTGGCTACGAGCAGTACTTC CASRASVERGGYEQYF
TRBJ2-7 - TRBV7-6 TRBD2 TGTGCCAGCAGCTTAGCCCTGAGACTAGCGGGAGGGGGCGGCGAGCAGTACTTC CASSLALRLAGGGGEQYF
TRBJ2-7 - TRBV4-1 TRBD2 TGCGCCAGCAGCCACCCCCTAGCGGGACGTTACCCGGGCGAGCAGTACTTC CASSHPLAGRYPGEQYF
TRBJ1-5 few TRBV30 - TGTGCCTGGACGGAGGGAGACAATCAGCCCCAGCATTTT CAWTEGDNQPQHF
TRBJ2-3 - TRBV2 TRBD1 TGTGCCAGCAGCCTCGATTCCGGGACAGGCCGTTCAGATACGCAGTATTTT CASSLDSGTGRSDTQYF
TRBJ2-5 - TRBV7-8 - TGTGCCAGCAGCTTAAAGCGGGTACAAGAGACCCAGTACTTC CASSLKRVQETQYF
TRBJ1-2 - TRBV9 TRBD1 TGTGCCAGCAGCGTAGAGCGGGACAGGGGGCGCCTCCATGGCTACACCTTC CASSVERDRGRLHGYTF
TRBJ1-2 - TRBV28 - TGTGCCAGCAGTTTAGGACAGAACTATGGCTACACCTTC CASSLGQNYGYTF
TRBJ2-7 once TRBV7-8 TRBD2 TGTGCCAGCAGCTTAAGGGCGGGAGGTTACGAGCAGTACTTC CASSLRAGGYEQYF
TRBJ2-2 - TRBV7-8 - TGTGCCAGCAGGGGAGAATCCGGGGAGCTGTTTTTT CASRGESGELFF
TRBJ2-5 - TRBV28 - TGTGCCAGCAGCCCAGACAGATTTCGGGAGACCCAGTACTTC CASSPDRFRETQYF
TRBJ1-2 once TRBV5-6 TRBD1 TGTGCCAGCAGCTCAGGACAGGGAGCTAACTATGGCTACACCTTC CASSSGQGANYGYTF
TRBJ1-6 few TRBV5-6 TRBD1 TGTGCCAGCAGCTTATTTGGACAGGGAATCGAATCACCCCTCCACTTT CASSLFGQGIESPLHF
TRBJ2-7 - TRBV18 TRBD2 TGTGCCAGCTCACCACTAGCGGGGGATCCCTACGAGCAGTACTTC CASSPLAGDPYEQYF
TRBJ1-1 once TRBV5-8 - TGTGCCAGCAGCTGGACAGCGAACACTGAAGCTTTCTTT CASSWTANTEAFF
TRBJ1-1 - TRBV2 - TGTGCCAGCAGTGAAGAGGAGGGCACTGAAGCTTTCTTT CASSEEEGTEAFF
TRBJ2-5 - TRBV20-1 - TGCAGTGCTATATCGGAGACCCAGTACTTC CSAISETQYF
TRBJ2-7 - TRBV6-6 TRBD2 TGTGCCAGCAGTTACCAAGCGGGAGGATCCTACGAGCAGTACTTC CASSYQAGGSYEQYF
TRBJ2-4 - TRBV7-2 - TGTGCCAGCAGCCCTCGTTGGGCAGGAAAAAACATTCAGTACTTC CASSPRWAGKNIQYF
TRBJ1-2 few TRBV29-1 - TGCAGCGTGAAGGGGACAAAGGATGGCTACACCTTC CSVKGTKDGYTF
TRBJ2-2 once TRBV5-4 - TGTGCCAGCAGCAGGGCGGGGAACACCGGGGAGCTGTTTTTT CASSRAGNTGELFF
TRBJ2-7 - TRBV6-5 - TGTGCCAGCAGTGCCACTGGTTACGAGCAGTACTTC CASSATGYEQYF
TRBJ2-5 once TRBV7-2 TRBD1 TGTGCCAGCAGCTTAGAATGGACAGGGGCCCAGTACTTC CASSLEWTGAQYF
TRBJ2-7 few TRBV28 - TGTGCCAGCAGTCCCTACAGCTCCTACGAGCAGTACTTC CASSPYSSYEQYF
TRBJ2-7 few TRBV7-4 - TGTGCCAGCAGCCCAGAGGTGGAATCACTTGGCCGTTCTGACGAGCAGTACTTC CASSPEVESLGRSDEQYF
TRBJ1-4 - TRBV9 TRBD1 TGTGCCAGCAGCGCGCCAAAAACCGGGACAGGAAATGAAAAACTGTTTTTT CASSAPKTGTGNEKLFF
TRBJ2-1 few TRBV2 - TGTGCCAGCGTAGGGGTAGCCTACAATGAGCAGTTCTTC CASVGVAYNEQFF
TRBJ2-5 - TRBV7-9 - TGTGCCAGCAGCTCCAGGGGCATAGAGACCCAGTACTTC CASSSRGIETQYF
TRBJ2-1 - TRBV2 - TGTGCCAGCAGTGAAGGAGGTACAAGCTCCTACAATGAGCAGTTCTTC CASSEGGTSSYNEQFF
TRBJ1-1 few TRBV5-6 - TGTGCCAGCAGCTTGGAATTAAAGTGGCCACAGGGTGGGTCCACTGAAGCTTTCTTT CASSLELKWPQGGSTEAFF
TRBJ1-3 once TRBV28 - TGTGCCAGCAGCCCCTTAATTAACTCTGGAAACACCATATATTTT CASSPLINSGNTIYF
TRBJ2-3 - TRBV12-5 TRBD2 TGTGCTAGTGGTCCCCTTGCGGGAGGCACAGATACGCAGTATTTT CASGPLAGGTDTQYF
TRBJ1-1 - TRBV6-6 TRBD1 TGTGCCAGCAGTTACGAGGGGGCGCCGATAACAGAAGCTTTCTTT CASSYEGAPITEAFF
TRBJ2-7 - TRBV28 - TGTGCCAGCAGGACTCAGGGGTCCTCCTACGAGCAGTACTTC CASRTQGSSYEQYF
TRBJ1-2 - TRBV4-1 - TGCGCCAGCAGCCAAGTAACAGGGACCAACTATGGCTACACCTTC CASSQVTGTNYGYTF
TRBJ1-1 - TRBV7-9 - TGTGCCAGCAGCTTAGATATCGGAGTAGAGGCTGAAGCTTTCTTT CASSLDIGVEAEAFF
TRBJ2-7 - TRBV28 TRBD2 TGTGCCAGCCTTCCCCTCTCTAGCGGCGGGATGAGCGAGCAGTACTTC CASLPLSSGGMSEQYF
TRBJ2-7 - TRBV5-4 TRBD2 TGTGCCACCCGGGGGGAGGTAGGCTCCTACGAGCAGTACTTC CATRGEVGSYEQYF
TRBJ2-5 once TRBV10-3 - TGTGCCATCAGGACAGAAGAGACCCAGTACTTC CAIRTEETQYF
TRBJ1-5 few TRBV27 - TGTGCCAGCAGTTCAGGGTTTGCTCAGCCCCAGCATTTT CASSSGFAQPQHF
TRBJ1-2 once TRBV6-5 - TGTGCCAGCAGCCCAATAACAGGCGAGGGCTACACCTTC CASSPITGEGYTF
TRBJ2-1 - TRBV6-4 TRBD1 TGTGCCAGCAGCCCCAGGGGGCAATACAATGAGCAGTTCTTC CASSPRGQYNEQFF
TRBJ1-1 - TRBV5-5 - TGTGCCAGCAGCCCTTCACATGGGAACACTGAAGCTTTCTTT CASSPSHGNTEAFF